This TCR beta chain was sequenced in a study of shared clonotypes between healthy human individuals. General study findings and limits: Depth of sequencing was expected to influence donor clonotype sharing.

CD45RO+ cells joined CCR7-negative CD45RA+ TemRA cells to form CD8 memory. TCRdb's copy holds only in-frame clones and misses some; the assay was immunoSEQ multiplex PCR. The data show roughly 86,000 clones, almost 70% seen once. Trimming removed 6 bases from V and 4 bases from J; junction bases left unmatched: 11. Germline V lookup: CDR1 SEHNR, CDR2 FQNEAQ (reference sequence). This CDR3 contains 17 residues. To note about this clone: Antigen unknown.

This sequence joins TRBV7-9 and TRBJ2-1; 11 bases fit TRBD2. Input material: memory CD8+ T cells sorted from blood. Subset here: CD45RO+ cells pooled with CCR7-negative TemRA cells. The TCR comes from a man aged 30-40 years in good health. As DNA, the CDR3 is TGTGCCAGCAGAGGGGAACTAGCGGGAGTTCTTTACAATGAGCAGTTCTTC. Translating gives CASRGELAGVLYNEQFF.